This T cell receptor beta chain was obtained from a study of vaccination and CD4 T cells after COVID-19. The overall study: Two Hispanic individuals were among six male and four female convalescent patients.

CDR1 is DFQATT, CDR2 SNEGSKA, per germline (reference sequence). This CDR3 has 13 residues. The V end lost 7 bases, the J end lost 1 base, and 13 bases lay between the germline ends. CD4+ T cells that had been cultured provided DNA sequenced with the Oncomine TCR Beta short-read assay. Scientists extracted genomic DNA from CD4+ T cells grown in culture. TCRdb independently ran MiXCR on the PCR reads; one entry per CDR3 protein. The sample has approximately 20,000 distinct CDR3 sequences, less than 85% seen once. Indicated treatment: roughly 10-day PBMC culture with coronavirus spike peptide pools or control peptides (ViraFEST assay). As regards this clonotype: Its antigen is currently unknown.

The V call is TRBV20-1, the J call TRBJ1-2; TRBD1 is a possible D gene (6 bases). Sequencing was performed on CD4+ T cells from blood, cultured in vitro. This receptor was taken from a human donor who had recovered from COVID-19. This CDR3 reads CSERGAGNYGYTF. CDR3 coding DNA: TGCAGTGAAAGGGGGGCGGGTAACTATGGCTACACCTTC.